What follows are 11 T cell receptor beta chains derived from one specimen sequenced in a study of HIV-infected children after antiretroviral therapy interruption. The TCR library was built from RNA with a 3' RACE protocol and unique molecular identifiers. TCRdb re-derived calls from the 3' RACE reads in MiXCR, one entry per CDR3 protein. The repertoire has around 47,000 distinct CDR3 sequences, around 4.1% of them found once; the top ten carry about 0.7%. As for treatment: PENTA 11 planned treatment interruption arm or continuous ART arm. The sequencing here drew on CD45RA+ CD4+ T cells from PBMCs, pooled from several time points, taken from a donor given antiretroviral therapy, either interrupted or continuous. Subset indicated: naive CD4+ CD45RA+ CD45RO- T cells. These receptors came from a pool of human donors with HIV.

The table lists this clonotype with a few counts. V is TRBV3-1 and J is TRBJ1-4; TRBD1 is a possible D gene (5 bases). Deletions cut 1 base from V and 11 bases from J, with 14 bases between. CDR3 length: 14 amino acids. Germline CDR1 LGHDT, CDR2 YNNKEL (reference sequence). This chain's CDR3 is CASSQGLASGKLFF. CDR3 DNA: TGTGCCAGCAGCCAAGGATTGGCCTCAGGGAAACTGTTTTTT.

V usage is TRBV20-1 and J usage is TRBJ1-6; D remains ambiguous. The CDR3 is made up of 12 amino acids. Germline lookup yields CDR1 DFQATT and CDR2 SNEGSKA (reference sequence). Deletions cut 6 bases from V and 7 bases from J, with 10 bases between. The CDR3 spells CSAISTNSPLHF. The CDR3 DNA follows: TGCAGTGCAATTTCGACAAATTCACCCCTCCACTTT.

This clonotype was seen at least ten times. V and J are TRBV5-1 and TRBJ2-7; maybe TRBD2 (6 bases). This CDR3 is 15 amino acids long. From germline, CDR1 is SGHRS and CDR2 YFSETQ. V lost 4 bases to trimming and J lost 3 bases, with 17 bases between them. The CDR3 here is CASSNPAGRIYEQYF. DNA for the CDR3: TGCGCCAGCAGCAATCCGGCGGGACGGATCTACGAGCAGTACTTC.

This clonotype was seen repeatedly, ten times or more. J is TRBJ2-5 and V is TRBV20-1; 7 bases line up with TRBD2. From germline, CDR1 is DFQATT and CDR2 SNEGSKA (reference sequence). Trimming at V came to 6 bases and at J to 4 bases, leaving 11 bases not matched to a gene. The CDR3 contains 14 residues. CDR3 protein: CSAPLSGGRETQYF. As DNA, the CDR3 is TGCAGTGCCCCGTTATCCGGGGGGAGAGAGACCCAGTACTTC.

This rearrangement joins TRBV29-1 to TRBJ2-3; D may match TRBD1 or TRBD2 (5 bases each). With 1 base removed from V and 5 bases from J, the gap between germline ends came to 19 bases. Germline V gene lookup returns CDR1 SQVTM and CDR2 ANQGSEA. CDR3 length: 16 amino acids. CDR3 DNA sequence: TGCAGCGTTGAAGGAAGGAGCAGGGACGTGGAAGATACGCAGTATTTT. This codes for CSVEGRSRDVEDTQYF.

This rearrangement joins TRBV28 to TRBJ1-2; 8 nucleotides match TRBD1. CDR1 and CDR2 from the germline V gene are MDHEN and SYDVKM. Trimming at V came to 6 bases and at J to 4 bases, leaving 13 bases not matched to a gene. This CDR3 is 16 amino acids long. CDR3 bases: TGTGCCAGCAGCCGAGAGACAGGGGCGTTGGTCTATGGCTACACCTTC. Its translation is CASSRETGALVYGYTF.

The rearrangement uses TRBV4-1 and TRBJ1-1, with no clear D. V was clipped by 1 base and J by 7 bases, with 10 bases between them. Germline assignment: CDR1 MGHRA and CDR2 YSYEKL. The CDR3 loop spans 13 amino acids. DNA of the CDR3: TGCGCCAGCAGCCAAGTGGACCCTCTTGAAGCTTTCTTT. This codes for CASSQVDPLEAFF.

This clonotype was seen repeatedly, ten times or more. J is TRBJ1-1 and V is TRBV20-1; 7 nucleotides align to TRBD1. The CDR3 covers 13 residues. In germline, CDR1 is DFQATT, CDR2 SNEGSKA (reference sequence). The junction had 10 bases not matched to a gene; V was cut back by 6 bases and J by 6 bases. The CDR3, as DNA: TGCAGTGCCCCTAAGACAGGGTCGGCTGAAGCTTTCTTT. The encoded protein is CSAPKTGSAEAFF.

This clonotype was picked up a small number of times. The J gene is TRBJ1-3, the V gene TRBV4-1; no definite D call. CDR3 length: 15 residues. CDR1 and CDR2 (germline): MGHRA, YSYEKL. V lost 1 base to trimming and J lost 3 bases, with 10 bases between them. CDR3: CASSQAANLGNTIYF. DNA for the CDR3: TGCGCCAGCAGCCAAGCTGCAAATCTTGGAAACACCATATATTTT.

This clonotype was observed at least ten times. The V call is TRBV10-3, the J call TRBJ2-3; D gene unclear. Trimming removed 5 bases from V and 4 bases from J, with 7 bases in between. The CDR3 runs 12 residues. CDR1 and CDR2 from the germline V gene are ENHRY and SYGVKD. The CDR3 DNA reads TGTGCCATCAGTACCCCCCCAGATACGCAGTATTTT. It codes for CAISTPPDTQYF.

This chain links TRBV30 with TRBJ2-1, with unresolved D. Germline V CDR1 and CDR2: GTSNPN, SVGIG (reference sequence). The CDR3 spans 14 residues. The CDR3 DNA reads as TGTGCATATTACGACCGTTACTCCTACAATGAGCAGTTCTTC. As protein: CAYYDRYSYNEQFF.